A selection of T cell receptor beta chains follows, all from one sample in a study of cytomegalovirus exposure and HLA in healthy donors. Sequenced by immunoSEQ multiplex PCR; TCRdb stores in-frame clones only, minus some. The data contain roughly 180,000 clones, approximately 80% of them singletons. The sample taken for sequencing was PBMCs. Receptors were obtained from a woman between 45 and 60 years old in good health and CMV-seropositive. Each CDR3 is given with its conserved first and last residue.

CDR3 protein,V gene,J gene
CASSKGCWPPYEQYF,TRBV21-1,TRBJ2-7
CASSFSGNTEAFF,TRBV7-2,TRBJ1-1
CASRELAGVQETQYF,TRBV27,TRBJ2-5
CASSPVTSGRFVNEQFF,TRBV9,TRBJ2-1
CASSEGALDNSPLHF,TRBV2,TRBJ1-6
CAWVIGTGYLQPQHF,TRBV30,TRBJ1-5
CASSIPPGTGVYNEQFF,TRBV19,TRBJ2-1
CASSFNGRQTQYF,TRBV5-6,TRBJ2-5
CASTRTGPNTGELFF,TRBV19,TRBJ2-2
CASRLGLDVDTQYF,TRBV7-9,TRBJ2-3
CASSIMAQPTDTQYF,TRBV19,TRBJ2-3
CASSPTGQEHEKLFF,TRBV19,TRBJ1-4